This T cell receptor (beta chain) is drawn from a study of CD4+ T cells in melanoma. Data came from immunoSEQ multiplex PCR; TCRdb stores just in-frame clones and leaves some out. The sample has about 50,000 clones, 85% to 90% seen once. CDR1 and CDR2 from the germline V gene are KGHSH and LQKENI. Losses at the gene ends were 0 bases for V and 2 bases for J; bases not matched to a gene: 11. The CDR3 extends over 18 amino acids. This chain connects TRBV18 to TRBJ1-1, with 8 bases aligning to TRBD1. The source is a human donor with melanoma. Material: peripheral blood. The CDR3 region is CASSPPGTGAFFNTEAFF. CDR3 DNA: TGTGCCAGCTCACCACCGGGGACAGGCGCCTTTTTCAACACTGAAGCTTTCTTT.